These T cell receptor beta chains were read from a single sample in a study of cytotoxic CD8 clonotypes in ibrutinib-treated CLL. Assay: immunoSEQ multiplex PCR; the TCRdb copy retains only in-frame clones and omits some. The sample lists roughly 38,000 clones; about 47% were seen once. The source was PBMCs, collected before ibrutinib treatment. These receptor sequences come from a human donor with chronic lymphocytic leukemia. Both conserved end residues are part of each CDR3. The D gene is left open where the match is weak. Clone size appears in some rows only: once, few, many, or a class for an expanded clone.

size	V	J	D	CDR3	DNA
.	TRBV4-2	TRBJ1-2	TRBD1	CASSHFDIGGGPGYTF	TGTGCCAGCAGCCACTTCGACATAGGGGGCGGACCTGGCTACACCTTC
.	TRBV5-1	TRBJ2-3	.	CASSLGVDQTDTQYF	TGCGCCAGCAGCTTGGGAGTGGATCAGACAGATACGCAGTATTTT
.	TRBV13	TRBJ2-7	TRBD1	CASSETGGGYEQYF	TGTGCCAGCAGCGAGACAGGGGGAGGCTACGAGCAGTACTTC
.	TRBV27	TRBJ2-6	.	CASSLSRGYSSGANVLTF	TGTGCCAGCAGTTTATCAAGAGGTTACAGCTCTGGGGCCAACGTCCTGACTTTC
.	TRBV6-6	TRBJ2-3	TRBD2	CASSSGLAGGTDTQYF	TGTGCCAGCAGTTCCGGACTAGCGGGGGGCACAGATACGCAGTATTTT
.	TRBV7-3	TRBJ1-6	.	CASSSVPAGGYNSPLHF	TGTGCCAGCAGCTCAGTCCCCGCAGGAGGCTATAATTCACCCCTCCACTTT
medium-sized	TRBV7-2	TRBJ2-7	TRBD2	CASSPGRGSREQYF	TGTGCCAGCAGCCCCGGGAGGGGGTCTCGCGAGCAGTACTTC
.	TRBV4-1	TRBJ1-5	.	CASSANYPGTFNQPQHF	TGCGCCAGCAGCGCTAACTACCCTGGAACCTTCAATCAGCCCCAGCATTTT
many	TRBV27	TRBJ1-5	.	CASSPRPFREGGNQPQHF	TGTGCCAGCAGTCCCCGCCCATTCAGGGAGGGAGGCAATCAGCCCCAGCATTTT
.	TRBV11-3	TRBJ2-7	.	CASSLQPSYEQYF	TGTGCCAGCAGCTTACAGCCGAGCTACGAGCAGTACTTC
.	TRBV28	TRBJ2-7	.	CASAAGSVRYEQYF	TGTGCCAGTGCGGCAGGGTCTGTCCGCTACGAGCAGTACTTC
.	TRBV30	TRBJ1-6	.	CAWSSGHGSSYNSPLHF	TGTGCCTGGAGTTCGGGACACGGAAGCTCCTATAATTCACCCCTCCACTTT
.	TRBV6-6	TRBJ2-3	.	CASSYSSGTDTQYF	TGTGCCAGCAGTTACTCCTCAGGCACAGATACGCAGTATTTT
.	TRBV14	TRBJ2-7	TRBD2	CASSHRFRGGYEQYF	TGTGCCAGCAGCCACCGATTCCGGGGGGGCTACGAGCAGTACTTC
once	TRBV2	TRBJ2-1	TRBD2	CASSLLAGGSGEQFF	TGTGCCAGCAGTTTACTAGCGGGGGGATCGGGTGAGCAGTTCTTC
.	TRBV7-9	TRBJ1-6	TRBD1	CASRQTGTHIDNSPLHF	TGTGCCAGCAGACAGACAGGGACGCACATAGATAATTCACCCCTCCACTTT
.	TRBV18	TRBJ2-7	TRBD1	CASSPGQVTRIEQYF	TGTGCCAGCTCACCGGGACAGGTGACCCGCATCGAGCAGTACTTC
.	TRBV11-1	TRBJ1-1	.	CASSLLGGVNTEAFF	TGTGCCAGCAGCTTATTAGGGGGAGTGAACACTGAAGCTTTCTTT
.	TRBV7-8	TRBJ1-6	.	CASSHFSSPLHF	TGTGCCAGCAGCCATTTCTCCTCACCCCTCCACTTT
.	TRBV4-1	TRBJ1-6	.	CASSRATGAPSSPLHF	TGCGCCAGCAGCCGAGCAACGGGGGCCCCAAGTTCACCCCTCCACTTT